This is a list of T cell receptor beta chains from one sample in a study of response to subunit inactivated influenza vaccine. Each CDR3 protein gets one entry after TCRdb re-called the RT-PCR reads with MiXCR. Of 500,000 to 600,000 distinct CDR3 sequences in the sample, about 11% were seen once. These data also formed part of another study, on T cells expressing NK-cell markers.

This material consisted of PBMCs from blood, taken on the day of vaccination. All receptors come from a middle-aged man who received an inactivated influenza vaccine. Each CDR3 is given with its conserved first and last residue. A D gene is named only where the DNA matches it firmly. Only part of the rows carry a size: once, few, many, or a class if the clone is expanded.

v_gene: TRBV7-2; d_gene: .; j_gene: TRBJ1-5; abundance: many; CDR3aa: CASSPQPGPNQPQHF; CDR3nt: TGTGCCAGCAGCCCGCAGCCAGGCCCCAATCAGCCCCAGCATTTT
v_gene: TRBV12-3/TRBV12-4; d_gene: .; j_gene: TRBJ1-2; abundance: many; CDR3aa: CASSLAQGLGYTF; CDR3nt: TGTGCCAGCAGTTTAGCGCAAGGGTTGGGCTACACCTTC
v_gene: TRBV12-3/TRBV12-4; d_gene: .; j_gene: TRBJ2-1; abundance: few; CDR3aa: CASSLNQGVGEQFF; CDR3nt: TGTGCCAGCAGCCTAAACCAGGGCGTGGGTGAGCAGTTCTTC
v_gene: TRBV5-1; d_gene: .; j_gene: TRBJ2-1; abundance: many; CDR3aa: CASSLLAEQFF; CDR3nt: TGCGCCAGCAGCTTGTTGGCTGAGCAGTTCTTC
v_gene: TRBV29-1; d_gene: TRBD1; j_gene: TRBJ1-3; abundance: .; CDR3aa: CSAGTGPGNTIYF; CDR3nt: TGCAGCGCCGGGACAGGGCCTGGAAACACCATATATTTT
v_gene: TRBV3-1; d_gene: TRBD2; j_gene: TRBJ2-1; abundance: .; CDR3aa: CASSQAASGYNEQFF; CDR3nt: TGTGCCAGCAGCCAAGCGGCTAGCGGATACAATGAGCAGTTCTTC
v_gene: TRBV28; d_gene: TRBD2; j_gene: TRBJ2-3; abundance: few; CDR3aa: CASSLTGGAGTQYF; CDR3nt: TGTGCCAGCAGTTTAACCGGGGGGGCCGGTACGCAGTATTTT
v_gene: TRBV4-2; d_gene: .; j_gene: TRBJ2-3; abundance: .; CDR3aa: CASSQEYGSPDTQYF; CDR3nt: TGTGCCAGCAGCCAAGAGTACGGGAGCCCAGATACGCAGTATTTT
v_gene: TRBV28; d_gene: .; j_gene: TRBJ2-5; abundance: few; CDR3aa: CASRRRGLETQYF; CDR3nt: TGTGCCAGCAGGAGGCGGGGGCTGGAGACCCAGTACTTC
v_gene: TRBV5-1; d_gene: TRBD1; j_gene: TRBJ1-6; abundance: many; CDR3aa: CASSLNWQGDSPLHF; CDR3nt: TGCGCCAGCAGCTTGAATTGGCAGGGGGATTCACCCCTCCACTTT
v_gene: TRBV28; d_gene: .; j_gene: TRBJ1-5; abundance: .; CDR3aa: CASTGGGAIIQPQHF; CDR3nt: TGTGCCAGCACCGGGGGTGGGGCAATTATTCAGCCCCAGCATTTT
v_gene: TRBV6-1; d_gene: .; j_gene: TRBJ2-7; abundance: .; CDR3aa: CASSPLRAAEQYF; CDR3nt: TGTGCCAGCAGTCCCCTGCGAGCGGCCGAGCAGTACTTC
v_gene: TRBV5-1; d_gene: TRBD1; j_gene: TRBJ2-7; abundance: few; CDR3aa: CASSLGGQGAFYEQYF; CDR3nt: TGCGCCAGCAGCTTGGGGGGACAGGGGGCATTTTACGAGCAGTACTTC
v_gene: TRBV21-1; d_gene: .; j_gene: TRBJ2-5; abundance: few; CDR3aa: CASSTGTSGGKYQETQYF; CDR3nt: TGTGCCAGCAGCACCGGGACTAGCGGGGGAAAGTACCAAGAGACCCAGTACTTC